This T cell receptor (beta chain) was profiled in a study of sequential checkpoint blockade in melanoma. Treatment described: randomized to nivolumab then ipilimumab (arm A) or the reverse (arm B). Sequencing used immunoSEQ multiplex PCR; TCRdb keeps in-frame clones, though not all of them. The table has over 8,000 clones, 64% seen once. The CDR3 runs to 16 residues. Trimming shortened V by 3 bases and J by 4 bases, and 18 bases separated the two germline ends. Germline-derived CDR1 and CDR2 are MNHEY and SMNVEV (reference sequence). Source: CD8+ T cells sorted from blood (inferred from file names), taken from a patient given nivolumab and ipilimumab in sequence. The chain uses TRBV27 and TRBJ1-2; D is perhaps TRBD1 (6 bases). This sequence originates from a human patient with melanoma. Some clones in this sample may be carry-over from other donors' samples. DNA of the CDR3: TGTGCCAGCAGTTTCCTTGGAGCGGGGGGCGCCTATGGCTACACCTTC. Its translation is CASSFLGAGGAYGYTF.